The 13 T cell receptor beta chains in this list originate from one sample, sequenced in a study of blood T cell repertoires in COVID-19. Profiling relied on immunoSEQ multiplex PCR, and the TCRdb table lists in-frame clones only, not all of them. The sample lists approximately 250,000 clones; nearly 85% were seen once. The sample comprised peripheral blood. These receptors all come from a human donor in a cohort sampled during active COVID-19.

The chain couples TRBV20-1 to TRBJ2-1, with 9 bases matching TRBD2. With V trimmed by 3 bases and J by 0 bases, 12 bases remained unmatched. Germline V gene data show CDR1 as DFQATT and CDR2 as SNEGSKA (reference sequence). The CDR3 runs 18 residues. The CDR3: CSASTLSGRMSSYNEQFF. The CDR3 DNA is TGCAGTGCTAGTACCTTAAGCGGGAGGATGAGCTCCTACAATGAGCAGTTCTTC.

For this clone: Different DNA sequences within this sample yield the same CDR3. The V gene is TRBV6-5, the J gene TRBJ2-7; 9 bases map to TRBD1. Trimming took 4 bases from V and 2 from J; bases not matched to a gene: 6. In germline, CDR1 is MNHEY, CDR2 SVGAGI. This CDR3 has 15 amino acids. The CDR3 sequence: CASSSPGQGTYEQYF. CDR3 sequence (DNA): TGTGCCAGCAGTTCTCCGGGACAGGGCACCTACGAGCAGTACTTC.

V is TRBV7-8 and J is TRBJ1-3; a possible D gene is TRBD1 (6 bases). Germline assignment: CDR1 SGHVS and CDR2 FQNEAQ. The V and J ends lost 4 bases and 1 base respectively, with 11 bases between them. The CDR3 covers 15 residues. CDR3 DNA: TGTGCCAGCAGCTCAGGGGAACCTTCTGGAAACACCATATATTTT. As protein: CASSSGEPSGNTIYF.

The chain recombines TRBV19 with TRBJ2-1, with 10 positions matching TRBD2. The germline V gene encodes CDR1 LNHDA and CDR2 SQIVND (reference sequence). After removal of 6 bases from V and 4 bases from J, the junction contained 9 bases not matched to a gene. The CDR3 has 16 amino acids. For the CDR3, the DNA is TGTGCCAGTAGCCAGCGGGAGGGCCTCTCGTACAATGAGCAGTTCTTC. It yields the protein CASSQREGLSYNEQFF.

As DNA, the CDR3 is TGTGCCAGCAGCCAACCGGGACAGGCGCCCTACGAGCAGTACTTC. Translation gives CASSQPGQAPYEQYF. V gene TRBV4-2 combines with J gene TRBJ2-7; 8 positions agree with TRBD1. The CDR3 runs to 15 residues. With V trimmed by 2 bases and J by 2 bases, 5 bases remained unmatched. Germline CDR1 is LGHNA and CDR2 is YNFKEQ.

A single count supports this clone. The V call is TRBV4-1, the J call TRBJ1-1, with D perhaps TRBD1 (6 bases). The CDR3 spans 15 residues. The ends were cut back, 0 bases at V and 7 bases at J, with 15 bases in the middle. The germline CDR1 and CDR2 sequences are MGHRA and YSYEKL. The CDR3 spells CASSQDPQGLGEAFF. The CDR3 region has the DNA TGCGCCAGCAGCCAAGATCCTCAGGGGTTGGGTGAAGCTTTCTTT.

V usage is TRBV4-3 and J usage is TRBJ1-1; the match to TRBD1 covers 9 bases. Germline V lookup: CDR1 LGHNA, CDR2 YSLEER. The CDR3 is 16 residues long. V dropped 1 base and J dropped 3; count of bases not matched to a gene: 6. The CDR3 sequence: CASSQAWDRAHTEAFF. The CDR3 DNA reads TGCGCCAGCAGCCAAGCGTGGGACAGGGCGCACACTGAAGCTTTCTTT.

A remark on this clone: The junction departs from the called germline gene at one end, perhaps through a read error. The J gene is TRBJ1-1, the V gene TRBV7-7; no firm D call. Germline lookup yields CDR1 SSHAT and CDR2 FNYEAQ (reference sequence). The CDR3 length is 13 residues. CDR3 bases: TGTGCTAGCAGCTTAGCTCAGAACACTGAAGCTTTCTTT. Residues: CASSLAQNTEAFF.

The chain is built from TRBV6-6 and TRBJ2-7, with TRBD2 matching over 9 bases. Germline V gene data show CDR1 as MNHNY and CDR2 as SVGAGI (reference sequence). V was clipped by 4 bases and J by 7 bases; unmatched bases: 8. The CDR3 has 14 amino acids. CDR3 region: CASSSGGGAREQYF. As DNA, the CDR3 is TGTGCCAGCAGTTCTGGCGGGGGGGCGAGGGAGCAGTACTTC.

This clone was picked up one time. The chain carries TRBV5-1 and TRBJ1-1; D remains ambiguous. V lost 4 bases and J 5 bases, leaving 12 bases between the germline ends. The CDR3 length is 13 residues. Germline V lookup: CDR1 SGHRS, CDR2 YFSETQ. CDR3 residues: CASSLRVGTEAFF. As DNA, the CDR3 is TGCGCCAGCAGCCTCCGGGTAGGAACTGAAGCTTTCTTT.

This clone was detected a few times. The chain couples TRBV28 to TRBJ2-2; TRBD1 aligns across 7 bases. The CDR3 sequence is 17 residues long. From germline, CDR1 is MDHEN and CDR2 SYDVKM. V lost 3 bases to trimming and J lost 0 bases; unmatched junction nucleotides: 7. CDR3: CASSFWGQTTNTGELFF. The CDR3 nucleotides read TGTGCCAGCAGTTTTTGGGGACAGACAACGAACACCGGGGAGCTGTTTTTT.

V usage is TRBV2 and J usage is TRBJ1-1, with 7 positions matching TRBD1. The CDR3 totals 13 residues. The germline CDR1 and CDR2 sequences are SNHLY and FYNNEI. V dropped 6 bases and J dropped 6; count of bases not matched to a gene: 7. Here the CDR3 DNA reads TGTGCCAGCAGGGACAGGAGGGTTGCTGAAGCTTTCTTT. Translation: CASRDRRVAEAFF. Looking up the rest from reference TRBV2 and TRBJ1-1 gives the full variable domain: EPEVTQTPSHQVTQMGQEVILRCVPISNHLYFYWYRQILGQKVEFLVSFYNNEISEKSEIFDDQFSVERPDGSNFTLKIRSTKLEDSAMYFCASRDRRVAEAFFGQGTRLTVV.

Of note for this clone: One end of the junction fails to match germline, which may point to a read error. DNA for the CDR3: TGTGCCAGCAGCCGACAGGGACTCCGGGACAGGGGACTCTTC. As protein: CASSRQGLRDRGLF. The chain has TRBV6-2 or TRBV6-3 and TRBJ2-1; 10 nucleotides match TRBD1. CDR1 and CDR2 (germline): MNHEY, SVGEGT. This CDR3 comprises 14 residues.